Listed below are T cell receptor beta chains from one sample, sequenced in a study of shared clonotypes between healthy human individuals. The repertoire was sequenced with immunoSEQ multiplex PCR; TCRdb's copy has only in-frame clones and lacks some. The sample has approximately 2.4 million clones; approximately 94% are singletons. The specimen was naive CD4+ T cells sorted from blood. These receptors originate from a man aged 18 to 29 in good health. Each CDR3 is given with its conserved first and last residue. D genes are given only for firm matches. The size field is filled for only some rows; it gives once, few, many or a size class.

CDR3 DNA	CDR3 protein	V gene	J gene	clone size	D gene
TGTGCCAGCACTAACGGCGGGGGGAGGGTCACAGATACGCAGTATTTT	CASTNGGGRVTDTQYF	TRBV6-6	TRBJ2-3	once	TRBD2
TGTGCCAGCTCAGGAAAGGGGTACGGGGATGGACTCACAGATACGCAGTATTTT	CASSGKGYGDGLTDTQYF	TRBV18	TRBJ2-3	NA	NA
TGCGCCAGCAGCTTGGGAGAGGGGCTTGGTAATTCACCCCTCCACTTT	CASSLGEGLGNSPLHF	TRBV5-1	TRBJ1-6	NA	NA
TGTGCCAGCTCGTCCCAGGCGGCCGGGACCGGGGAGCTGTTTTTT	CASSSQAAGTGELFF	TRBV6-5	TRBJ2-2	NA	NA
TGCGCCAGCAGCCAAGGCCCGGGGATTAATGAAAAACTGTTTTTT	CASSQGPGINEKLFF	TRBV4-1	TRBJ1-4	NA	NA
TGTGCCAGTAGTATAACAGGGGTAGGAACACCCCTCCACTTT	CASSITGVGTPLHF	TRBV19	TRBJ1-6	NA	TRBD1
TGTGCCAGCAGCTCGAGCAGGGGGCCGAACTATGGCTACACCTTC	CASSSSRGPNYGYTF	TRBV5-4	TRBJ1-2	NA	TRBD1
TGTGCCAGCAGCTTAGCGTCTAGCGGGGGCGAAACAGATACGCAGTATTTT	CASSLASSGGETDTQYF	TRBV7-2	TRBJ2-3	NA	TRBD2
TGCGCCAGCAGCTTGAAGTGGTCGAACACTGAAGCTTTCTTT	CASSLKWSNTEAFF	TRBV5-1	TRBJ1-1	NA	NA
TGTGCCAGCAGCTTAGCCGGCTACCTGGCGGGGGCCCAGTACTTC	CASSLAGYLAGAQYF	TRBV11-2	TRBJ2-5	NA	TRBD2
TGTGCCAGCAGCCTACGGCGACAGACAGGGGATGGCTACACCTTC	CASSLRRQTGDGYTF	TRBV5-5	TRBJ1-2	NA	TRBD1
TGTGCCATCAGTGAGTCGGGGCAGTCGGGTGAAGCTTTCTTT	CAISESGQSGEAFF	TRBV10-3	TRBJ1-1	NA	NA
TGTGCCTGGAGTGGGGGAGGGACTAGAGTATTTGGGGAGCTGTTTTTT	CAWSGGGTRVFGELFF	TRBV30	TRBJ2-2	NA	TRBD2
TGTGCCAGCAGCACCGCTGAGGGGCTCTACGAGCAGTACTTC	CASSTAEGLYEQYF	TRBV11-2	TRBJ2-7	NA	NA
TGTGCCAGTAGTGGGACAAGTTTAGGGTACAATGAGCAGTTCTTC	CASSGTSLGYNEQFF	TRBV19	TRBJ2-1	NA	NA
TGCGCCAGCAGCCAAGAGGGGGACAGGGGTAATGGCTACACCTTC	CASSQEGDRGNGYTF	TRBV4-3	TRBJ1-2	NA	TRBD1
TGTGCCAGCAGCTTCGCATTCGGGGGCAAGGGGGATCAGCCCCAGCATTTT	CASSFAFGGKGDQPQHF	TRBV5-8	TRBJ1-5	NA	NA
TGTGCCAGCAGCTTATTTCCGGGAAACACCATATATTTT	CASSLFPGNTIYF	TRBV7-9	TRBJ1-3	NA	NA
TGTGCCAGCAGCAAAGAAGATGAGCAGTTCTTC	CASSKEDEQFF	TRBV7-9	TRBJ2-1	NA	NA
TGTGCCAGCAGCCTGACTAGCGGGGGGCACACCGGGGAGCTGTTTTTT	CASSLTSGGHTGELFF	TRBV7-8	TRBJ2-2	few	TRBD2
TGTGCCAGTAGTATTAGGGGAAGCTCTGGGGCCAACGTCCTGACTTTC	CASSIRGSSGANVLTF	TRBV19	TRBJ2-6	NA	NA
TGTGCCAGCAGTTCTCGACAGGGCGGCCAGCCCCAGCATTTT	CASSSRQGGQPQHF	TRBV28	TRBJ1-5	NA	TRBD1
TGCGCCAGCAGCACCCCGGGGGGGCCCTACAATGAGCAGTTCTTC	CASSTPGGPYNEQFF	TRBV5-1	TRBJ2-1	NA	TRBD2
TGCGCCAGGGTTCAGATGGAGACCCAGTACTTC	CARVQMETQYF	TRBV5-1	TRBJ2-5	NA	NA
TGTGCCAGCAGCTTGGGTCAGGGGAAGGGTACGCAGTATTTT	CASSLGQGKGTQYF	TRBV5-6	TRBJ2-3	NA	NA
TGTGCCAGCAGTTACAGGGGGAGGGGGACCCAGTACTTC	CASSYRGRGTQYF	TRBV27	TRBJ2-5	NA	NA
TGTGCCAGCAGTTCCCCGTCTAGGGGGGGCACCGGGGAGCTGTTTTTT	CASSSPSRGGTGELFF	TRBV6-5	TRBJ2-2	NA	NA
TGTGCCTCCCCCCGGGGGGTAGGGAAGACCCTCCACTTT	CASPRGVGKTLHF	TRBV27	TRBJ1-6	NA	NA
TGTGCCATCAGTGAGTCGTTCGGGGCAAAGGAAAAACTGTTTTTT	CAISESFGAKEKLFF	TRBV10-3	TRBJ1-4	once	NA
TGTGCCAGCAGCCAAGCGGACGGGGGGCAGTGGAATAGTGGCTACACCTTC	CASSQADGGQWNSGYTF	TRBV4-2	TRBJ1-2	NA	NA